This T cell receptor (beta chain) is from a study of shared clonotypes between healthy human individuals. The table came from immunoSEQ multiplex PCR; TCRdb's copy has only in-frame clones and leaves some out. This table holds about 680,000 clones, about 91% found once. The CDR3 has 14 amino acids. Germline CDR1 MDHEN, CDR2 SYDVKM. Deletions cut 1 base from V and 3 bases from J, with 4 bases between. Terminally differentiated effector memory CD45RA+ cells were excluded by CCR7 positive selection of CD45RO-negative cells. The rearrangement links TRBV28 to TRBJ2-6; no clear D gene. The source is a man between 25 and 39 years old in good health. Sequenced: naive CD8+ T cells sorted from blood. The CDR3 region has the DNA TGTGCCAGCAGTTTATCCGGTGGGGCCAACGTCCTGACTTTC. It encodes CASSLSGGANVLTF.